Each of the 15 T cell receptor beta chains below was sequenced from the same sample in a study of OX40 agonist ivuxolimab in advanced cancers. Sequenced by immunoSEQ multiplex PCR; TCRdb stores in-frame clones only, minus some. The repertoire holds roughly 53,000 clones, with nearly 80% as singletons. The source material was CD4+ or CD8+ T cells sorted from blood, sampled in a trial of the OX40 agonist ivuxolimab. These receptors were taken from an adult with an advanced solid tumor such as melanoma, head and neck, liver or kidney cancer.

CDR3 in amino acids: CASSPGTESWGTEAFF. CDR3 sequence (DNA): TGTGCCAGTAGTCCCGGGACAGAGTCCTGGGGCACTGAAGCTTTCTTT. V usage is TRBV19 and J usage is TRBJ1-1; TRBD1 matches 7 bases. V lost 5 bases to trimming and J lost 4 bases; unmatched junction nucleotides: 13. This CDR3 is 16 amino acids long. Germline lookup yields CDR1 LNHDA and CDR2 SQIVND (reference sequence).

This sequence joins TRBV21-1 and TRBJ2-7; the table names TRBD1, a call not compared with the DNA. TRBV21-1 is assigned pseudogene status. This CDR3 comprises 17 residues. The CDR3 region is CASSPRGQGPPLCEQYF. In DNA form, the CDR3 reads TGTGCCAGCAGCCCGAGGGGGCAGGGACCCCCTCTCTGCGAGCAGTACTTC.

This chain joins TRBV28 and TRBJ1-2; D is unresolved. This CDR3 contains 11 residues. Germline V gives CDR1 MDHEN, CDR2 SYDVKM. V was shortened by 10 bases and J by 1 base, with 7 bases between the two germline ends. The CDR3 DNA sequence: TGTGCCACAAGAATTAACTATGGCTACACCTTC. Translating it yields CATRINYGYTF.

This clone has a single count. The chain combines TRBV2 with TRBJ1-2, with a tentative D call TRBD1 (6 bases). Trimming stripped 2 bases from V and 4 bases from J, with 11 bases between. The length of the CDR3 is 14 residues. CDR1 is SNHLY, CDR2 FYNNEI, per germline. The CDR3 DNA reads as TGTGCCAGCAGTGAAAGGCGGGACACCTATGGCTACACCTTC. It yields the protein CASSERRDTYGYTF.

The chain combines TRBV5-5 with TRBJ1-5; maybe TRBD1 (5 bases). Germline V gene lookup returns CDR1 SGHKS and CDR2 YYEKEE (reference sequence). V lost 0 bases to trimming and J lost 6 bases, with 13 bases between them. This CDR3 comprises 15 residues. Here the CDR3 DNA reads TGTGCCAGCAGCTTGGTGGGGGACGGTGGTCAGCCCCAGCATTTT. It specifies CASSLVGDGGQPQHF.

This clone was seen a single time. This CDR3 reads CASSFSNSMRQQYF. CDR3 DNA: TGTGCCAGCAGCTTTTCAAACAGCATGAGGCAGCAGTACTTC. The gene calls are TRBV11-2 and TRBJ2-7, with D unresolved. In germline, CDR1 is SGHAT, CDR2 FQNNGV. The CDR3 sequence is 14 residues long. The germline V and J ends were trimmed by 3 bases and 8 bases, with 17 bases remaining between them.

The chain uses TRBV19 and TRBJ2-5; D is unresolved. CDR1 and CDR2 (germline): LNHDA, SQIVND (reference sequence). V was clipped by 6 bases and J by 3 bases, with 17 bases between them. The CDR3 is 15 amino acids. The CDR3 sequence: CASRPLGQEKETQYF. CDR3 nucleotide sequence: TGTGCCAGTAGGCCCCTAGGGCAGGAGAAAGAGACCCAGTACTTC. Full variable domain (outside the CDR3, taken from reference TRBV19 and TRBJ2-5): DGGITQSPKYLFRKEGQNVTLSCEQNLNHDAMYWYRQDPGQGLRLIYYSQIVNDFQKGDIAEGYSVSREKKESFPLTVTSAQKNPTAFYLCASRPLGQEKETQYFGPGTRLLVL.

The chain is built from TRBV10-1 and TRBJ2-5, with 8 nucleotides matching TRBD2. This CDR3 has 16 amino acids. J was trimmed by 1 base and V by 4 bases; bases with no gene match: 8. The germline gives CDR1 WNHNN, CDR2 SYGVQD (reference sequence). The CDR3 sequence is CASSGESGGGQETQYF. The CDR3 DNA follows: TGCGCCAGCAGTGGAGAGAGCGGGGGCGGCCAAGAGACCCAGTACTTC.

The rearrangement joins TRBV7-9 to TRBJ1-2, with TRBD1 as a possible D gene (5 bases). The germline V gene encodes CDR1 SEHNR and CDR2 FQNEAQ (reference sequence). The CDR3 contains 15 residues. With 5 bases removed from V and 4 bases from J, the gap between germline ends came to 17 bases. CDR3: CASSPRGGGGYGYTF. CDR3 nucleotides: TGTGCCAGCAGCCCCCGCGGGGGAGGAGGCTATGGCTACACCTTC.

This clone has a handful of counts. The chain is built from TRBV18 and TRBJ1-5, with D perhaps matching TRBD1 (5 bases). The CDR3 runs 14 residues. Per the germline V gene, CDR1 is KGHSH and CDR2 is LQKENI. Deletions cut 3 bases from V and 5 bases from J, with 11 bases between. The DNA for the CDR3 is TGTGCCAGCTCACCCCCAGGGAGGCATCAGCCCCAGCATTTT. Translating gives CASSPPGRHQPQHF.

This CDR3 is CASRLPGGNEKLFF. The CDR3 bases are TGTGCCAGCAGACTCCCAGGGGGGAATGAAAAACTGTTTTTT. The chain employs TRBV28 and TRBJ1-4; TRBD1 matches 7 bases. V gave up 6 bases and J gave up 5 bases; unmatched junction bases: 6. CDR1 is MDHEN, CDR2 SYDVKM, per germline. CDR3 length equals 14 residues.

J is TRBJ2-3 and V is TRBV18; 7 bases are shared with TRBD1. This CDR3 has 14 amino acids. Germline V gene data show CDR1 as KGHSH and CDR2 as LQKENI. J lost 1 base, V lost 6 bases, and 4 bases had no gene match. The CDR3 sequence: CASSRGHGTDTQYF. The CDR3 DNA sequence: TGTGCCAGCTCTAGGGGGCATGGCACAGATACGCAGTATTTT.

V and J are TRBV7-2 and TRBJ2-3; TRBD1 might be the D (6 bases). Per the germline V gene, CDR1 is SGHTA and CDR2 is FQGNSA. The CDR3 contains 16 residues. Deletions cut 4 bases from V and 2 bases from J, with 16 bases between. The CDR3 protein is CASSSRGQMITDTQYF. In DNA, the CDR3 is TGTGCCAGCAGCTCTAGGGGACAAATGATCACAGATACGCAGTATTTT.

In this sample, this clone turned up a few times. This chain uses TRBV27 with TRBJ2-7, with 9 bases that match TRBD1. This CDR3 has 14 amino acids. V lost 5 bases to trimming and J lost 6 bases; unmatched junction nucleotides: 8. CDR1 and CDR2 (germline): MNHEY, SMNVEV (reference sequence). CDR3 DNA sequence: TGTGCCAGCAGTCCCGGGACAGGGTTTCGCGAGCAGTACTTC. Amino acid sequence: CASSPGTGFREQYF.

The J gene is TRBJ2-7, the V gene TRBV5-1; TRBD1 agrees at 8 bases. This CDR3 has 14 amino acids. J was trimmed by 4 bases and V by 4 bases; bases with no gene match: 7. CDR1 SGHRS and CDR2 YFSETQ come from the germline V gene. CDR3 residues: CASSPGTGGYEQYF. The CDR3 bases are TGCGCCAGCAGCCCCGGGACAGGAGGGTACGAGCAGTACTTC.